These 12 T cell receptor beta chains were sequenced from one sample in a study of blood T cell repertoires in COVID-19. TCRdb's table, derived via immunoSEQ multiplex PCR, lists solely in-frame clones and lacks some. Of over 200,000 clones listed, approximately 90% are singletons. The sample consisted of peripheral blood. The receptors come from a young woman who had recovered from COVID-19.

This clone was counted only a few times. The CDR3 sequence is CATSRPGTDYGYTF. CDR3 coding DNA: TGTGCCACCAGCAGACCCGGGACAGATTATGGCTACACCTTC. This sequence joins TRBV15 and TRBJ1-2; TRBD1 aligns across 7 bases. Germline values: CDR1 LNHNV, CDR2 YYDKDF (reference sequence). The trim removed 2 bases at V and 5 bases at J, leaving 5 bases unmatched. The CDR3 has 14 residues.

This sequence joins TRBV2 and TRBJ2-7, with TRBD1 identical over 11 bases. V was clipped by 10 bases and J by 2 bases; unmatched bases: 7. CDR1 is SNHLY and CDR2 is FYNNEI in the germline V gene. The CDR3 consists of 14 residues. The CDR3 nucleotides are TGTGCCACCGTTAAGGACAGGGGGCCCTACGAGCAGTACTTC. It encodes CATVKDRGPYEQYF.

This chain connects TRBV30 to TRBJ2-1; 11 bases fit TRBD2. In germline, CDR1 is GTSNPN, CDR2 SVGIG (reference sequence). Trimming at V came to 7 bases and at J to 15 bases, leaving 14 bases not matched to a gene. The CDR3 sequence is 13 residues long. The CDR3 sequence: CASLGPSGRWAFF. CDR3 DNA: TGTGCCTCCTTGGGGCCTAGCGGGAGGTGGGCGTTCTTC. Looking up the rest from reference TRBV30 and TRBJ2-1 gives the full variable domain: SQTIHQWPATLVQPVGSPLSLECTVEGTSNPNLYWYRQAAGRGLQLLFYSVGIGQISSEVPQNLSASRPQDRQFILSSKKLLLSDSGFYLCASLGPSGRWAFFGPGTRLTVL.

The chain joins TRBV7-2 to TRBJ2-1, with TRBD2 as a possible D gene (5 bases). The CDR3 consists of 14 residues. Germline assignment: CDR1 SGHTA and CDR2 FQGNSA. V gave up 3 bases and J gave up 7 bases, with 13 bases separating them. The CDR3 coding sequence is TGTGCCAGCAGCTTTTCTAGCTGGAGTAATGAGCAGTTCTTC. Residues: CASSFSSWSNEQFF.

The chain links TRBV6-6 to TRBJ2-3, with 8 bases that match TRBD2. The CDR3 covers 16 residues. V was clipped by 4 bases and J by 4 bases; unmatched bases: 10. CDR1 is MNHNY and CDR2 is SVGAGI in the germline V gene (reference sequence). The CDR3 region is CASSFGKAGVADTQYF. CDR3 nucleotides: TGTGCCAGCAGTTTCGGGAAAGCGGGAGTGGCAGATACGCAGTATTTT.

V usage is TRBV29-1 and J usage is TRBJ1-2; 9 nucleotides agree with TRBD1. V lost 1 base, J lost 0 bases, and 3 bases stayed unmatched. CDR1 and CDR2 from the germline V gene are SQVTM and ANQGSEA. The CDR3 has 15 residues. The CDR3 bases are TGCAGCGTTGAAGGGGGGACAGGGACTAACTATGGCTACACCTTC. It is translated as CSVEGGTGTNYGYTF.

The chain employs TRBV30 and TRBJ2-3; no clear D. Germline V gene sequence: CDR1 GTSNPN, CDR2 SVGIG (reference sequence). V lost 0 bases to trimming and J lost 2 bases, with 9 bases between them. The CDR3 extends over 14 amino acids. CDR3 protein: CAWSVLSDTDTQYF. CDR3 bases: TGTGCCTGGAGTGTACTATCGGACACAGATACGCAGTATTTT. The whole variable domain, filled in from reference TRBV30 and TRBJ2-3, reads SQTIHQWPATLVQPVGSPLSLECTVEGTSNPNLYWYRQAAGRGLQLLFYSVGIGQISSEVPQNLSASRPQDRQFILSSKKLLLSDSGFYLCAWSVLSDTDTQYFGPGTRLTVL.

The gene calls are TRBV11-2 and TRBJ1-1; 7 bases map to TRBD1. The length of the CDR3 is 12 residues. V dropped 6 bases and J dropped 6; count of bases not matched to a gene: 4. From germline, CDR1 is SGHAT and CDR2 FQNNGV. The CDR3 DNA follows: TGTGCCAGCAGTCCACAGGGGCCTGAAGCTTTCTTT. Encoded protein: CASSPQGPEAFF.

This clone was counted a few times. This chain joins TRBV4-2 and TRBJ1-5; D possibly corresponds to TRBD1 (5 bases). The CDR3 spans 16 residues. Germline V gene sequence: CDR1 LGHNA, CDR2 YNFKEQ. V gave up 0 bases and J gave up 6 bases, with 15 bases separating them. The CDR3: CASSQDDARGSQPQHF. CDR3 coding DNA: TGTGCCAGCAGCCAAGATGACGCCCGGGGGTCTCAGCCCCAGCATTTT.

This clone turned up a few times. The J gene is TRBJ2-7, the V gene TRBV7-8; D may be TRBD2 (5 bases). V gave up 5 bases and J gave up 1 base, with 15 bases separating them. This CDR3 region has 15 residues. Germline V CDR1 and CDR2: SGHVS, FQNEAQ. The CDR3 loop is CASSQDLGASYEQYF. For the CDR3, the DNA is TGTGCCAGCAGCCAAGATTTGGGAGCTTCCTACGAGCAGTACTTC.

CDR3 DNA sequence: TGTGCCAGCAGCTTAGGTGCACAGGGAAAATCCTACGAGCAGTACTTC. This codes for CASSLGAQGKSYEQYF. The J gene is TRBJ2-7, the V gene TRBV7-2; D is perhaps TRBD1 (6 bases). Germline assignment: CDR1 SGHTA and CDR2 FQGNSA. The V end was cut by 1 base, the J end by 1 base, with 14 bases between. The CDR3 extends over 16 amino acids. Complete variable domain (other parts from reference TRBV7-2 and TRBJ2-7): GAGVSQSPSNKVTEKGKDVELRCDPISGHTALYWYRQSLGQGLEFLIYFQGNSAPDKSGLPSDRFSAERTGGSVSTLTIQRTQQEDSAVYLCASSLGAQGKSYEQYFGPGTRLTVT.

J is TRBJ2-1 and V is TRBV6-1; D uncertain. The germline V gene encodes CDR1 MNHNS and CDR2 SASEGT. The CDR3 sequence is 11 residues long. The V end was cut by 3 bases, the J end by 8 bases, with 5 bases between. The CDR3 DNA reads as TGTGCCAGCAGTGATATCTATGAGCAGTTCTTC. Its translation is CASSDIYEQFF.